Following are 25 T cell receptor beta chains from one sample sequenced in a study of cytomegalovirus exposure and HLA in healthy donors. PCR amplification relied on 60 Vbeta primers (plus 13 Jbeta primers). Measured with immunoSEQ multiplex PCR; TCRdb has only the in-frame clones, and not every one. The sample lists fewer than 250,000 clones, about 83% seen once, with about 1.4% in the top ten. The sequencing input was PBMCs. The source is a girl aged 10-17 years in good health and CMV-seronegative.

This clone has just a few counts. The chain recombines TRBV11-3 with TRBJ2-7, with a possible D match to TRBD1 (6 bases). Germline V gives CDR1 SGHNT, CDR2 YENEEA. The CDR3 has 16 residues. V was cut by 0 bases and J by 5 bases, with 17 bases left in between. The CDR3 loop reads CASSLDLEDPGDEQYF. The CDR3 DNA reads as TGTGCCAGCAGCTTAGATCTCGAGGATCCAGGGGACGAGCAGTACTTC.

The CDR3 is CASSLGGNNEKLFF. In nucleotides, the CDR3 is TGCGCCAGCAGCTTGGGGGGCAATAATGAAAAACTGTTTTTT. V gene TRBV5-1 combines with J gene TRBJ1-4, with D possibly being TRBD1 (5 bases). The CDR3 has 14 residues. The V gene lost 0 bases and the J gene lost 4 bases, with 7 bases spanning the gap. The germline CDR1 and CDR2 sequences are SGHRS and YFSETQ. The full variable domain, its missing parts supplied by reference TRBV5-1 and TRBJ1-4, is KAGVTQTPRYLIKTRGQQVTLSCSPISGHRSVSWYQQTPGQGLQFLFEYFSETQRNKGNFPGRFSGRQFSNSRSEMNVSTLELGDSALYLCASSLGGNNEKLFFGSGTQLSVL.

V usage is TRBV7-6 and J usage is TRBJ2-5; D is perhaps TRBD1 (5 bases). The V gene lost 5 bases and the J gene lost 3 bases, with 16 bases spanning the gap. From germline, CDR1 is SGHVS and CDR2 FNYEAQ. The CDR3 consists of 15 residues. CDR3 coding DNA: TGTGCCAGCAGCCCCCAACCCGACAGAAAAGAGACCCAGTACTTC. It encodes CASSPQPDRKETQYF.

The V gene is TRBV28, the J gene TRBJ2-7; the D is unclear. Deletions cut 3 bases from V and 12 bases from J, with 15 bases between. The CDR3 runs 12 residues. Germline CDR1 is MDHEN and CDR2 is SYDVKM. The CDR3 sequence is CASSFSLEIAYF. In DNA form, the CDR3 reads TGTGCCAGCAGTTTCTCATTGGAGATTGCGTACTTC.

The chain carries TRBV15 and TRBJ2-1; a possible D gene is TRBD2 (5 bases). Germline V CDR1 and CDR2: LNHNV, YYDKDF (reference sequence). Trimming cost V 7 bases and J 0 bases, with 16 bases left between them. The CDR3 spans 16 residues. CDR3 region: CATTSVLARSYNEQFF. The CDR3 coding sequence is TGTGCCACCACCTCTGTTCTAGCTCGCTCCTACAATGAGCAGTTCTTC.

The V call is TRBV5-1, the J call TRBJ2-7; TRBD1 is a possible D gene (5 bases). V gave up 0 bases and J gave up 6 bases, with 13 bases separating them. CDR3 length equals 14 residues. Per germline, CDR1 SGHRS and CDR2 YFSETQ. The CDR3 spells CASSLGQGRPEQYF. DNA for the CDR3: TGCGCCAGCAGCTTGGGCCAGGGTCGGCCCGAGCAGTACTTC.

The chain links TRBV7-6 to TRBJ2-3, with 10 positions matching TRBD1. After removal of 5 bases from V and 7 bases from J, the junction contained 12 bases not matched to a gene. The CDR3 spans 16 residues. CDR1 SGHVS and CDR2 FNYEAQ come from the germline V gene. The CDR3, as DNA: TGTGCCAGCAGCCTCAGGGACAGGGGTATACGAAATACGCAGTATTTT. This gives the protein CASSLRDRGIRNTQYF.

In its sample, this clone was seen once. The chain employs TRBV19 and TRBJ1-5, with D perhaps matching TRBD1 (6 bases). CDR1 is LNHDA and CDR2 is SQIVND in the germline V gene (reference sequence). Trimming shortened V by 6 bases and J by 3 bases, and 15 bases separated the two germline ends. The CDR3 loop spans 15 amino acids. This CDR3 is CASSTGGQHNQPQHF. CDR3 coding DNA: TGTGCCAGTAGCACCGGTGGACAGCACAATCAGCCCCAGCATTTT.

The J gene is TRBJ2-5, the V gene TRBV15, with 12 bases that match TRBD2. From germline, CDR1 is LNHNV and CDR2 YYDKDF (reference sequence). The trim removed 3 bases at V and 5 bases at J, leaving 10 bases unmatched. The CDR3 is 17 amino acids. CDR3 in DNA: TGTGCCACCAGCAGGGGCGGACTAGCGGGGCATCGGGAGACCCAGTACTTC. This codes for CATSRGGLAGHRETQYF.

The CDR3 DNA sequence: TGTGCCAGCAGTTCAGAGGGGGCCTCCTACAATGAGCAGTTCTTC. Protein sequence: CASSSEGASYNEQFF. The rearrangement joins TRBV6-6 to TRBJ2-1, with 7 bases aligning to TRBD1. CDR3 length equals 15 residues. The J segment lost 0 bases and the V segment lost 4 bases, leaving 3 bases of the junction unmatched. Germline V gene data show CDR1 as MNHNY and CDR2 as SVGAGI (reference sequence).

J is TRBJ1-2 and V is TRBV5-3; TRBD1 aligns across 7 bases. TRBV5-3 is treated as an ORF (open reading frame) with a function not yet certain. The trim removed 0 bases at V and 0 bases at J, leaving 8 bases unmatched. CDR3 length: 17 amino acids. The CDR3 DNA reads TGTGCCAGAAGCTTGGACCCCAGGGGGACCGCTAACTATGGCTACACCTTC. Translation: CARSLDPRGTANYGYTF.

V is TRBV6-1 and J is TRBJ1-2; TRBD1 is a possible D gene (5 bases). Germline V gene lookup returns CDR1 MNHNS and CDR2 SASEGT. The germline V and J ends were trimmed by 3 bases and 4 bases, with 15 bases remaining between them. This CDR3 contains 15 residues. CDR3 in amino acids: CASSDKGRGVYGYTF. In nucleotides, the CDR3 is TGTGCCAGCAGTGACAAGGGACGGGGGGTCTATGGCTACACCTTC.

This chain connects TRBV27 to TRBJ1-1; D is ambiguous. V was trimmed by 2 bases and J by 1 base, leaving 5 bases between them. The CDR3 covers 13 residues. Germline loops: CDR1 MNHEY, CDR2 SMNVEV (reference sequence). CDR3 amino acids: CASSLQENTEAFF. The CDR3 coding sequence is TGTGCCAGCAGTTTACAGGAGAACACTGAAGCTTTCTTT.

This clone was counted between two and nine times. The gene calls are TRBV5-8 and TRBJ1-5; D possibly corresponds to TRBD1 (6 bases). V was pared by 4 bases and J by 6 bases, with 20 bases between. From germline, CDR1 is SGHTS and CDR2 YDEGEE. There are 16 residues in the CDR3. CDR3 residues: CASSPGTGGFGQPQHF. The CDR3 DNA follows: TGTGCCAGCAGCCCCGGGACGGGGGGCTTCGGTCAGCCCCAGCATTTT.

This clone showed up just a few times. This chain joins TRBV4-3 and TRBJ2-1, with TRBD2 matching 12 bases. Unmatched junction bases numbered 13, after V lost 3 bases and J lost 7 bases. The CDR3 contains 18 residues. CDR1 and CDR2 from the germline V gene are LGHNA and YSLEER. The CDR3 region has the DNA TGCGCCAGCAGCCATGAGACTAGCGGGGGTTTTTTAGGGAATGAGCAGTTCTTC. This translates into CASSHETSGGFLGNEQFF.

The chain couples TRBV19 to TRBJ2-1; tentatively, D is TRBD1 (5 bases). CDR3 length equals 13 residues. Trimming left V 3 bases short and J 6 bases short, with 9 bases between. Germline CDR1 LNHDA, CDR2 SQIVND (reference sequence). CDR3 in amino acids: CASSMGQVNEQFF. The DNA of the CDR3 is TGTGCCAGTAGTATGGGGCAGGTCAATGAGCAGTTCTTC.

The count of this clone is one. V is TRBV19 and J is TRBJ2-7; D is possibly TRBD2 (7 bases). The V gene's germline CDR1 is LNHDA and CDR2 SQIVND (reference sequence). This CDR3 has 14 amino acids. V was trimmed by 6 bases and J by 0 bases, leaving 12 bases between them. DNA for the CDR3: TGTGCCAGTAGCCCCGCGGGGGCCTCCTACGAGCAGTACTTC. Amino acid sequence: CASSPAGASYEQYF.

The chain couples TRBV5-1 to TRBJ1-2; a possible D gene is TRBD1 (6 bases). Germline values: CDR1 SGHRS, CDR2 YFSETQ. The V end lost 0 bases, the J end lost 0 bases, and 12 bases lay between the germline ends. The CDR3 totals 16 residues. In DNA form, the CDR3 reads TGCGCCAGCAGCTTGGCCCAACAGGGAGCTAACTATGGCTACACCTTC. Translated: CASSLAQQGANYGYTF. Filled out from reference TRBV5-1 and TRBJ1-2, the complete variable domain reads KAGVTQTPRYLIKTRGQQVTLSCSPISGHRSVSWYQQTPGQGLQFLFEYFSETQRNKGNFPGRFSGRQFSNSRSEMNVSTLELGDSALYLCASSLAQQGANYGYTFGSGTRLTVV.

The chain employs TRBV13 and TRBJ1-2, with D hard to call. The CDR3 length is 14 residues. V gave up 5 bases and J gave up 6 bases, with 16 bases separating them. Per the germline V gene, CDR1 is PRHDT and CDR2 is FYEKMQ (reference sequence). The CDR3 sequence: CASSPDGIANGYTF. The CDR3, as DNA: TGTGCCAGCAGCCCTGACGGGATCGCGAATGGCTACACCTTC.

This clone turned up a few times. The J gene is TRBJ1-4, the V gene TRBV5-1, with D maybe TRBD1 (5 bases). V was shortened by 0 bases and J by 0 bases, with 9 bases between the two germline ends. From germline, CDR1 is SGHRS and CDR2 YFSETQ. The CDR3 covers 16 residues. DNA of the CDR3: TGCGCCAGCAGCTTGGGACAGCCTACAACTAATGAAAAACTGTTTTTT. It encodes CASSLGQPTTNEKLFF.

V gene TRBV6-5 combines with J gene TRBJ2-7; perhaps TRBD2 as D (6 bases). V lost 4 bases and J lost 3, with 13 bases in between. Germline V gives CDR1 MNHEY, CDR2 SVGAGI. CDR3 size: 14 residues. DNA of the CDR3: TGTGCCAGCAGTTTCCGGGACTCCCTCTACGAGCAGTACTTC. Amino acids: CASSFRDSLYEQYF.

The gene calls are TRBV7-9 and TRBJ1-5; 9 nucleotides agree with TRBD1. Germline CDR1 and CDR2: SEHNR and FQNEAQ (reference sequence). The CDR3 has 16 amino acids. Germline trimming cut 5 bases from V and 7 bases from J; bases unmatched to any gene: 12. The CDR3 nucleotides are TGTGCCAGCAGCATGGGGGGACAGGGCGCCGGGCAGCCCCAGCATTTT. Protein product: CASSMGGQGAGQPQHF.

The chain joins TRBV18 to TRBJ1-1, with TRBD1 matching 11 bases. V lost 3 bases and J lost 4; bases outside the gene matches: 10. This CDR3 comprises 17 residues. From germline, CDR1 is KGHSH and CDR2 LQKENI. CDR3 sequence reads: CASSPPPDRGQFTEAFF. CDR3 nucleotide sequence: TGTGCCAGCTCACCGCCACCGGACAGGGGGCAATTCACTGAAGCTTTCTTT.

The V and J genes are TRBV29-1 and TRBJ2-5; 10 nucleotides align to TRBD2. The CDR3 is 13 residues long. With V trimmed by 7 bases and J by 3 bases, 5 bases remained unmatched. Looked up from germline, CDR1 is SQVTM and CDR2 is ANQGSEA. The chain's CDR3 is CSARTSGEETQYF. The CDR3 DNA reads TGCAGCGCCCGGACTAGCGGAGAAGAGACCCAGTACTTC.

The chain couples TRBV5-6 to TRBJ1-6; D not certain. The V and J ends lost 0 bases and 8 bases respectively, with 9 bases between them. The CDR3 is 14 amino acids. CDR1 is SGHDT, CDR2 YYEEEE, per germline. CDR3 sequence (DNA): TGTGCCAGCAGCTTGGGGGCCGTGCATTCACCCCTCCACTTT. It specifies CASSLGAVHSPLHF.